These 14 T cell receptor beta chains were sequenced from one sample in a study of PD-1 blockade in classical Hodgkin lymphoma (dated by TCRdb to about 2020). The time point label, as the study defines it: cycle 1 day 1 (C1D1), immediately before nivolumab initiation. Relapse after autologous stem cell transplantation had occurred in all trial patients, and cohorts A, B and C were distinguished by prior brentuximab vedotin exposure. The library relied on the immunoSEQ multiplex PCR assay. TCRdb carries this immuneACCESS record with in-frame sequences only. Its versions omit some clonotypes, under half of them owing to an unresolved V gene in the studies checked, with the rest unexplained. For this sample the table gives some 13,000 clones, of which around nine tenths were detected only once. The ten largest clonotypes hold under 45% of the sample. The material sequenced was peripheral blood mononuclear cells (PBMCs), taken at baseline. The origin of the receptors is a human donor with classical Hodgkin lymphoma.

This rearrangement joins TRBV11-2 to TRBJ2-7; tentative D call: TRBD1 (5 bases). This CDR3 has 15 amino acids. Trimming took off 5 bases at V and 4 bases at J, with 18 bases between the two ends. The germline gives CDR1 SGHAT, CDR2 FQNNGV. Here the CDR3 reads CASSPSGHYGYEQYF. Here the CDR3 DNA reads TGTGCCAGCAGCCCTTCAGGGCACTATGGGTACGAGCAGTACTTC.

The V and J genes are TRBV30 and TRBJ1-1; perhaps TRBD1 as D (5 bases). V lost 5 bases and J lost 5, with 12 bases in between. This CDR3 comprises 12 residues. Germline assignment: CDR1 GTSNPN and CDR2 SVGIG (reference sequence). DNA of the CDR3: TGTGCCTGGGGGGGAGGTTTGACTGAAGCTTTCTTT. The encoded protein is CAWGGGLTEAFF.

This chain links TRBV7-9 with TRBJ2-3; 10 nucleotides align to TRBD2. The germline V gene has CDR1 SEHNR and CDR2 FQNEAQ (reference sequence). The CDR3 runs to 15 residues. V was pared by 11 bases and J by 5 bases, with 13 bases of the junction left unmatched. CDR3 amino acids: CALEPAGGPIDTQYF. For the CDR3, the DNA is TGTGCCTTGGAGCCAGCGGGAGGGCCTATAGATACGCAGTATTTT. The full variable domain, completed using reference TRBV7-9 and TRBJ2-3, is DTGVSQNPRHKITKRGQNVTFRCDPISEHNRLYWYRQTLGQGPEFLTYFQNEAQLEKSRLLSDRFSAERPKGSFSTLEIQRTEQGDSAMYLCALEPAGGPIDTQYFGPGTRLTVL.

V usage is TRBV10-3 and J usage is TRBJ1-1; 7 bases are a match to TRBD1. The V segment lost 6 bases and the J segment 5 bases; nucleotides outside the gene matches: 9. This CDR3 contains 14 residues. In germline, CDR1 is ENHRY, CDR2 SYGVKD. This chain's CDR3 is CAIREGARTTEAFF. CDR3 sequence (DNA): TGTGCCATCAGGGAGGGGGCCCGAACGACTGAAGCTTTCTTT.

This clone was seen a single time. The chain couples TRBV9 to TRBJ2-7; TRBD2 might be the D (5 bases). The CDR3 sequence is 15 residues long. With 4 bases removed from V and 3 bases from J, the gap between germline ends came to 17 bases. Per the germline V gene, CDR1 is SGDLS and CDR2 is YYNGEE. This CDR3 is CASSPQTGMNYEQYF. The DNA for the CDR3 is TGTGCCAGCAGCCCCCAGACGGGGATGAACTACGAGCAGTACTTC.

This chain connects TRBV11-2 to TRBJ2-7; D might be TRBD1 or TRBD2, each matching 5 bases. CDR3 length equals 12 residues. Germline lookup yields CDR1 SGHAT and CDR2 FQNNGV. Between the trimmed V and J ends, which lost 6 bases and 3 bases, there was a span of 9 bases. The CDR3 region is CASSQGVYEQYF. In DNA, the CDR3 is TGTGCCAGCAGTCAGGGAGTCTACGAGCAGTACTTC. The full variable domain, its missing parts supplied by reference TRBV11-2 and TRBJ2-7, is EAGVAQSPRYKIIEKRQSVAFWCNPISGHATLYWYQQILGQGPKLLIQFQNNGVVDDSQLPKDRFSAERLKGVDSTLKIQPAKLEDSAVYLCASSQGVYEQYFGPGTRLTVT.

The V and J genes are TRBV4-1 and TRBJ1-5; 9 bases match TRBD1. CDR1 MGHRA and CDR2 YSYEKL come from the germline V gene. V lost 4 bases and J lost 3; bases outside the gene matches: 7. The CDR3 is 16 residues long. This chain's CDR3 is CASSPTGTGNNQPQHF. For the CDR3, the DNA is TGCGCCAGCAGCCCGACCGGGACAGGGAACAATCAGCCCCAGCATTTT.

V is TRBV7-9 and J is TRBJ2-5, with D perhaps matching TRBD1 (6 bases). Trimming stripped 5 bases from V and 4 bases from J, with 11 bases between. From germline, CDR1 is SEHNR and CDR2 FQNEAQ (reference sequence). CDR3 length: 13 residues. The CDR3 nucleotides are TGTGCCAGCAGCAGCTCAGGGGTAGAGACCCAGTACTTC. Translated: CASSSSGVETQYF.

This chain uses TRBV28 with TRBJ1-5; unclear D gene. V was shortened by 7 bases and J by 4 bases, with 8 bases between the two germline ends. This CDR3 comprises 12 residues. Germline V gives CDR1 MDHEN, CDR2 SYDVKM. The CDR3 is CASTHPNQPQHF. The CDR3 nucleotides are TGTGCCAGCACACACCCGAATCAGCCCCAGCATTTT. Combining the CDR3 with reference TRBV28 and TRBJ1-5 gives the whole variable domain DVKVTQSSRYLVKRTGEKVFLECVQDMDHENMFWYRQDPGLGLRLIYFSYDVKMKEKGDIPEGYSVSREKKERFSLILESASTNQTSMYLCASTHPNQPQHFGDGTRLSIL.

This clone was counted between two and nine times. The chain joins TRBV6-4 to TRBJ2-3, with a possible D match to TRBD1 (5 bases). In germline, CDR1 is MRHNA, CDR2 SNTAGT. The CDR3 sequence is 13 residues long. Trimming stripped 3 bases from V and 3 bases from J, with 7 bases between. This chain's CDR3 is CASSEGVTDTQYF. The CDR3 DNA follows: TGTGCCAGCAGTGAAGGGGTGACAGATACGCAGTATTTT.

DNA for the CDR3: TGTGCCAGTAGTATTAGCGGGGGGGCCTACAATGAGCAGTTCTTC. This codes for CASSISGGAYNEQFF. The chain recombines TRBV19 with TRBJ2-1; 11 positions agree with TRBD2. The CDR3 extends over 15 amino acids. Germline-derived CDR1 and CDR2 are LNHDA and SQIVND (reference sequence). V was clipped by 3 bases and J by 2 bases; unmatched bases: 0.

V gene TRBV5-8 combines with J gene TRBJ1-2, with 8 bases fitting TRBD1. CDR1 is SGHTS, CDR2 YDEGEE, per germline. The CDR3 extends over 14 amino acids. After removal of 0 bases from V and 4 bases from J, the junction contained 2 bases not matched to a gene. CDR3 nucleotide sequence: TGTGCCAGCAGCTTGGGACAGGGGACCTATGGCTACACCTTC. It yields the protein CASSLGQGTYGYTF.

This chain connects TRBV7-9 to TRBJ1-4, with 8 positions matching TRBD1. The junction had 3 bases not matched to a gene; V was cut back by 2 bases and J by 4 bases. The CDR3 extends over 15 amino acids. In germline, CDR1 is SEHNR, CDR2 FQNEAQ (reference sequence). The CDR3 sequence is CASSLTTGGNEKLFF. The CDR3, as DNA: TGTGCCAGCAGCTTAACCACAGGGGGTAATGAAAAACTGTTTTTT.

The chain combines TRBV7-3 with TRBJ1-6; a possible D gene is TRBD1 (5 bases). The germline V gene encodes CDR1 SGHTA and CDR2 FQGTGA. The CDR3 runs 14 residues. Trimming pared 2 bases from V and 7 bases from J, leaving 9 bases between. The CDR3 DNA follows: TGTGCCAGCAGCTTAGACGGGGGGAATTCACCCCTCCACTTT. It is translated as CASSLDGGNSPLHF.